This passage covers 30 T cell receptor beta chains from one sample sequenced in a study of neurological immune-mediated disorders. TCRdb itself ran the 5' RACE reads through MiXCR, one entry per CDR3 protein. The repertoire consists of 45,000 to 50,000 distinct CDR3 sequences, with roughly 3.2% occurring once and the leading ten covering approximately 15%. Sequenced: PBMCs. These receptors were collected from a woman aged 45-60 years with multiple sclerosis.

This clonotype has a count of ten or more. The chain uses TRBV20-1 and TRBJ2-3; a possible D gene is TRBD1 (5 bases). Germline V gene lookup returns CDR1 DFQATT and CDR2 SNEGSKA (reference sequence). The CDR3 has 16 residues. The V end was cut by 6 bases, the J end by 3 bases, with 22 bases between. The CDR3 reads CSAESGRVRLTDTQYF. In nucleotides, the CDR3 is TGCAGTGCGGAGTCTGGCAGGGTTCGTTTAACAGATACGCAGTATTTT.

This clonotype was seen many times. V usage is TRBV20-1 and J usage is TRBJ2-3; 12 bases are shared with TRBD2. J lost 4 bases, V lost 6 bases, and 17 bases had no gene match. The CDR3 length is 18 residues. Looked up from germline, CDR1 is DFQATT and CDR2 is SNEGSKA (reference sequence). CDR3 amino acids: CSAGPPSGGAGSPDTQYF. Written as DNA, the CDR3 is TGCAGTGCAGGCCCGCCTAGCGGGGGGGCCGGATCCCCAGATACGCAGTATTTT.

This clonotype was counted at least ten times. CDR3 nucleotide sequence: TGCGCCAGCAGCCTCCGGGACAGGGGAACAGATACGCAGTATTTT. Amino acid sequence: CASSLRDRGTDTQYF. This chain uses TRBV5-1 with TRBJ2-3; 10 bases fit TRBD1. CDR3 length: 15 residues. Germline values: CDR1 SGHRS, CDR2 YFSETQ. V lost 4 bases, J lost 3 bases, and 5 bases stayed unmatched.

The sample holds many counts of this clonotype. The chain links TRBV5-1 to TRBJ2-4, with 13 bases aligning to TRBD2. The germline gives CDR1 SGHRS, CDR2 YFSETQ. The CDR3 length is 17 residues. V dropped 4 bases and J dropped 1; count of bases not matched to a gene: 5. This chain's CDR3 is CASSPLAGGLAKNIQYF. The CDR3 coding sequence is TGCGCCAGCAGCCCACTAGCGGGAGGGCTGGCCAAAAACATTCAGTACTTC.

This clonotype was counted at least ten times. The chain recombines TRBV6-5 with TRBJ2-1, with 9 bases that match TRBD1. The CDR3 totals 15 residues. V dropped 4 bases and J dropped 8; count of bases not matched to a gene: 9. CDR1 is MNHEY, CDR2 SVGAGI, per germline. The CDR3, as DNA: TGTGCCAGCAGTTCTCCGGGACAGGGAAATCATGAGCAGTTCTTC. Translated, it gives CASSSPGQGNHEQFF.

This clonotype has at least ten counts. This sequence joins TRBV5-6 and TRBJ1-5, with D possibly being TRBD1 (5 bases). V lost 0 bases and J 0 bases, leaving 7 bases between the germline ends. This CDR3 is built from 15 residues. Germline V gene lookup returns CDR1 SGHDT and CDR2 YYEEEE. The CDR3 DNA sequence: TGTGCCAGCAGCTTGGGACAGTATAGCAATCAGCCCCAGCATTTT. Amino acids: CASSLGQYSNQPQHF. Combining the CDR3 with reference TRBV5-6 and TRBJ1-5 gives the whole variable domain DAGVTQSPTHLIKTRGQQVTLRCSPKSGHDTVSWYQQALGQGPQFIFQYYEEEERQRGNFPDRFSGHQFPNYSSELNVNALLLGDSALYLCASSLGQYSNQPQHFGDGTRLSIL.

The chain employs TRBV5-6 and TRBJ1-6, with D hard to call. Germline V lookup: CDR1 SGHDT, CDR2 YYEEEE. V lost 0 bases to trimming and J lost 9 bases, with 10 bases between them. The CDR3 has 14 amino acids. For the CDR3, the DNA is TGTGCCAGCAGCTTGGAGGAGAACTCTTCACCCCTCCACTTT. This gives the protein CASSLEENSSPLHF.

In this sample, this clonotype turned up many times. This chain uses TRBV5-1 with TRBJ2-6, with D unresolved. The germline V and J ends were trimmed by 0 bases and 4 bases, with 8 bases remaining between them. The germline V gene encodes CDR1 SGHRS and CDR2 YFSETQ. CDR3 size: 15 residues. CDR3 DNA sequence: TGCGCCAGCAGCTTGGGCACAGCGGGGGCCAACGTCCTGACTTTC. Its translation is CASSLGTAGANVLTF.

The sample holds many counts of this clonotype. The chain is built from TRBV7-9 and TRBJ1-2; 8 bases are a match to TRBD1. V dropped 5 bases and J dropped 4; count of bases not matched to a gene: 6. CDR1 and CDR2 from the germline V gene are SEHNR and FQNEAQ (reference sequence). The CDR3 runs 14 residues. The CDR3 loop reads CASSPPGQVYGYTF. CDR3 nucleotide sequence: TGTGCCAGCAGCCCACCGGGACAGGTCTATGGCTACACCTTC.

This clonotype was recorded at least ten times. CDR3 region: CASSWDAADEQYF. CDR3 coding DNA: TGTGCCAGCAGCTGGGACGCGGCGGACGAGCAGTACTTC. The chain employs TRBV7-6 and TRBJ2-7; D possibly matches TRBD1 or TRBD2 (5 bases each). The CDR3 sequence is 13 residues long. The germline V gene encodes CDR1 SGHVS and CDR2 FNYEAQ. V was shortened by 4 bases and J by 5 bases, with 12 bases between the two germline ends.

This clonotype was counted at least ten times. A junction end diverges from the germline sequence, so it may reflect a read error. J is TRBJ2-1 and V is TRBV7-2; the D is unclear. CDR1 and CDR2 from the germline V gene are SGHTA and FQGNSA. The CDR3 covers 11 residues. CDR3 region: CASSSYDEQFF. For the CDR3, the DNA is TGTGCCAGCAGCTCCTACGATGAGCAGTTCTTC.

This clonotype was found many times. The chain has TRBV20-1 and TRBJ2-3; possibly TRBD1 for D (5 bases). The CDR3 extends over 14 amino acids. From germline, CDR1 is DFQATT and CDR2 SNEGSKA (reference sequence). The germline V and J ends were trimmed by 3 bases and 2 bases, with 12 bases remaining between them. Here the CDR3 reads CSARGRVYTDTQYF. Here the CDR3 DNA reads TGCAGTGCTAGGGGCAGGGTGTACACAGATACGCAGTATTTT.

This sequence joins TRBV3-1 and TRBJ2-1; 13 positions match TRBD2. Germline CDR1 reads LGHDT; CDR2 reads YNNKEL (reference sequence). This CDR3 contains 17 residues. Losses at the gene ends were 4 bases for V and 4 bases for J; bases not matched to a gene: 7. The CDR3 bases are TGTGCCAGCAGCCGCGGACTAGCGGGGGAAGGATACAATGAGCAGTTCTTC. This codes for CASSRGLAGEGYNEQFF.

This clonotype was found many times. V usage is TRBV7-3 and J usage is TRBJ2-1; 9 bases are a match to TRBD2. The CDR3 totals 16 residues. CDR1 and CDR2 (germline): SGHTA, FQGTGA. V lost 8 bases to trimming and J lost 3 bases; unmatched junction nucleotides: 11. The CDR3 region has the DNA TGTGCCAGCTCTTTAGCGGGAGTGGGAGTCTACAATGAGCAGTTCTTC. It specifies CASSLAGVGVYNEQFF.

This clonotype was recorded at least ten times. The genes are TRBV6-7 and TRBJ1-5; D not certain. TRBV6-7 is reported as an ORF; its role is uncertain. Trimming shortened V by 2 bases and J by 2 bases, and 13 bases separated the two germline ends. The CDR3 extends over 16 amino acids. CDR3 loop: CASSYRRVGGNQPQHF. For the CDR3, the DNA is TGTGCCAGCAGTTACCGGAGGGTTGGGGGCAATCAGCCCCAGCATTTT.

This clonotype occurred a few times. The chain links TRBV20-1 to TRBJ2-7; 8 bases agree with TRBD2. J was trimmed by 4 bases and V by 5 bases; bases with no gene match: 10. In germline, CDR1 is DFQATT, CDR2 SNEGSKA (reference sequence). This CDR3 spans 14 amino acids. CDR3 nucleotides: TGCAGTGCTCGGGACAATCTAGCGGGTTACGAGCAGTACTTC. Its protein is CSARDNLAGYEQYF.

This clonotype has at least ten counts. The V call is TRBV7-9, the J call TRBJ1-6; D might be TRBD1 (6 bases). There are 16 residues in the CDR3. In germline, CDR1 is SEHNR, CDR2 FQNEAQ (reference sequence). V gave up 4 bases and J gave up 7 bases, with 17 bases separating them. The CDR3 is CASSSKTGSFNSPLHF. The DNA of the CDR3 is TGTGCCAGCAGCTCCAAGACAGGCTCCTTCAATTCACCCCTCCACTTT.

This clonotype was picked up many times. CDR3: CSAEAGSGNQPQHF. CDR3 in DNA: TGCAGTGCTGAGGCAGGGTCGGGTAATCAGCCCCAGCATTTT. This chain links TRBV20-1 with TRBJ1-5, with D possibly being TRBD1 (5 bases). Trimming pared 5 bases from V and 4 bases from J, leaving 15 bases between. Per the germline V gene, CDR1 is DFQATT and CDR2 is SNEGSKA (reference sequence). This CDR3 has 14 residues.

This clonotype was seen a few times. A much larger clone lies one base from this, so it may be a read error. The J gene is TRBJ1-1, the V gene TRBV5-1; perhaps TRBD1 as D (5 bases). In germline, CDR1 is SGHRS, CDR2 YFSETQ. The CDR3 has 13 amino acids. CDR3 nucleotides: TGCGCCAGCAGCTCGACAGTGAACACTGAAGCTTTATTT. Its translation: CASSSTVNTEALF.

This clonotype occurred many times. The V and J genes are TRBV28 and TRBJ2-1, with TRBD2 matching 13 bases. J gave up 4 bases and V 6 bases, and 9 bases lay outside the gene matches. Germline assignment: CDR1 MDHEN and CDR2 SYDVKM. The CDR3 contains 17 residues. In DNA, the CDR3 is TGTGCCAGCAGGGGGACTAGCGGGGCAAGACTTTACAATGAGCAGTTCTTC. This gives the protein CASRGTSGARLYNEQFF.

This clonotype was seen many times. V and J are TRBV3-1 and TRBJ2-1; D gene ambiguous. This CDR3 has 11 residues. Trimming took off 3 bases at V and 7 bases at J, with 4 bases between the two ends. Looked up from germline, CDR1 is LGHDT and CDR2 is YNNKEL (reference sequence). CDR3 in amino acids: CASSQKNEQFF. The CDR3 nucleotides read TGTGCCAGCAGCCAGAAAAATGAGCAGTTCTTC.

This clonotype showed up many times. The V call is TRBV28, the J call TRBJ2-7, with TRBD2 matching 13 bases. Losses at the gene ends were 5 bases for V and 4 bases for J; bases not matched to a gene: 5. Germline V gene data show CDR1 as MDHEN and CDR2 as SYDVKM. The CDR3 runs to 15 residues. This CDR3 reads CASSPTSGGSYEQYF. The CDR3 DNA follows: TGTGCCAGCAGTCCGACTAGCGGGGGGTCTTACGAGCAGTACTTC.

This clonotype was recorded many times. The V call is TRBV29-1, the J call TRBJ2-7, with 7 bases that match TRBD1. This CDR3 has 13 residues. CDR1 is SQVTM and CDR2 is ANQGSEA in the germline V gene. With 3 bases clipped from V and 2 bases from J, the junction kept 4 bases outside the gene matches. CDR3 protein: CSVDSDRAYEQYV. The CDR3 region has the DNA TGCAGCGTTGACTCCGACAGGGCCTACGAGCAGTACGTC.

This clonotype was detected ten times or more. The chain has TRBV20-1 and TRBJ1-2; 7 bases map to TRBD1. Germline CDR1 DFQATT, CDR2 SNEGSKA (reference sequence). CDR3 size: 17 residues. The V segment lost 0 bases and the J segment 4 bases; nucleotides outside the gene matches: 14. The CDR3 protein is CSARDFGTGDFVYGYTF. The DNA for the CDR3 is TGCAGTGCTAGAGATTTCGGCACAGGGGATTTCGTCTATGGCTACACCTTC.

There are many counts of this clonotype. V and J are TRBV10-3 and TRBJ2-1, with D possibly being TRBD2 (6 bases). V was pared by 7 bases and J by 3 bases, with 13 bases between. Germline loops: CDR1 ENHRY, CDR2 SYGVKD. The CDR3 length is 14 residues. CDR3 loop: CAIKRDLFYNEQFF. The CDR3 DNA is TGTGCCATCAAAAGGGACTTATTCTACAATGAGCAGTTCTTC.

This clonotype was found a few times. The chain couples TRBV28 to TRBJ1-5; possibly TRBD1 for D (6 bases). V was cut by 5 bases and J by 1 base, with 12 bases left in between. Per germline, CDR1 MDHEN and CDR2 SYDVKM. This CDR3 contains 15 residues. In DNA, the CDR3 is TGTGCCAGCAGTACCCCCAGGGGAAGCAATCAGCCCCAGCATTTT. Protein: CASSTPRGSNQPQHF.

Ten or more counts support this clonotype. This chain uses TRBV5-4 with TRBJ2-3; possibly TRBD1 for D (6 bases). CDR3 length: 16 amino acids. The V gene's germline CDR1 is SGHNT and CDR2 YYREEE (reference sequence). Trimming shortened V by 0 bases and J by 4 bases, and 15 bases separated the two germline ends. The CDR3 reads CASSLAQTGPADTQYF. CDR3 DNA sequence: TGTGCCAGCAGCTTGGCCCAGACAGGTCCCGCAGATACGCAGTATTTT.

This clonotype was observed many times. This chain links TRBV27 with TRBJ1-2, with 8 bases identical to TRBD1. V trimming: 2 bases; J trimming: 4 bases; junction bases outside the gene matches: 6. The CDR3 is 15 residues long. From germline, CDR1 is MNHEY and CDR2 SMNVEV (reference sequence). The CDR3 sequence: CASSLMAGGVYGYTF. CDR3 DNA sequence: TGTGCCAGCAGTTTAATGGCAGGGGGCGTCTATGGCTACACCTTC.

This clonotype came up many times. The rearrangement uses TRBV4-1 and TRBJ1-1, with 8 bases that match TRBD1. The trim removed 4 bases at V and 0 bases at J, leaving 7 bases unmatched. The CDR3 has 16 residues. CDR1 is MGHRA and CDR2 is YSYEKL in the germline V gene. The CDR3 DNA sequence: TGCGCCAGCAGCCTCTCGTGGACAGGGATGAACACTGAAGCTTTCTTT. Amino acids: CASSLSWTGMNTEAFF.

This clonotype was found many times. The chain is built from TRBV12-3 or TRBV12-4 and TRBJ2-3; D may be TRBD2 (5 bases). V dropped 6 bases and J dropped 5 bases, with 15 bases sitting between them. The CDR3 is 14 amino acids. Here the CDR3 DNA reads TGTGCCAGCAGCTACGAGGGAGACTTAGATACGCAGTATTTT. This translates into CASSYEGDLDTQYF.